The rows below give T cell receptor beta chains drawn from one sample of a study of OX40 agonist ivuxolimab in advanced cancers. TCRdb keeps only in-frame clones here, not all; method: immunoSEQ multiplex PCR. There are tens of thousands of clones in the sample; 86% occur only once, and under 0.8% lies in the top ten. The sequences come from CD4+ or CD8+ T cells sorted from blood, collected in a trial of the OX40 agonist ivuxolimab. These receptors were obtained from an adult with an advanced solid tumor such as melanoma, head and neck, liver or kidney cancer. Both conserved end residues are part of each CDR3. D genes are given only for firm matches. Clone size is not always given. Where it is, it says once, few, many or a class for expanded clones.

CAWTRGGPSPLHF	TGTGCCTGGACTAGAGGGGGTCCTTCACCCCTCCACTTT	NA	TRBV30	NA	TRBJ1-6
CASNGQGVGQPQHF	TGCGCCAGCAATGGACAGGGGGTCGGACAGCCCCAGCATTTT	TRBD1	TRBV10-2	few	TRBJ1-5
CASSGGHPDQPQHF	TGTGCCAGTAGTGGTGGGCACCCCGATCAGCCCCAGCATTTT	NA	TRBV19	NA	TRBJ1-5
CASSLTFIGNTEAFF	TGTGCCAGCAGCTTAACTTTCATAGGGAACACTGAAGCTTTCTTT	NA	TRBV7-3	NA	TRBJ1-1
CASSLLGGGGTEAFF	TGTGCCAGCAGCTTGTTAGGGGGTGGTGGCACTGAAGCTTTCTTT	NA	TRBV11-2	few	TRBJ1-1
CASSALGRGDLSNEQFF	TGTGCCAGCAGTGCACTAGGGAGAGGGGATCTCAGCAATGAGCAGTTCTTC	NA	TRBV6-1	NA	TRBJ2-1
CASSFGAMDSPLHF	TGTGCCAGCAGCTTTGGGGCGATGGATTCACCCCTCCACTTT	NA	TRBV5-6	many	TRBJ1-6
CASSSLGVGNQPQHF	TGTGCCAGCAGCTCCCTGGGGGTCGGCAATCAGCCCCAGCATTTT	NA	TRBV27	NA	TRBJ1-5
CASSSLAGPGPDEQFF	TGTGCCAGCAGTTCCTTAGCGGGCCCGGGCCCGGATGAGCAGTTCTTC	TRBD2	TRBV28	NA	TRBJ2-1
CASSPNSYGYTF	TGTGCCAGCAGTCCCAACAGCTATGGCTACACCTTC	NA	TRBV6-1	NA	TRBJ1-2
CASSPAAANIEAFF	TGTGCCAGCTCACCGGCGGCAGCAAATATTGAAGCTTTCTTT	NA	TRBV18	NA	TRBJ1-1
CSVPRGSEYTEAFF	TGCAGCGTCCCGAGGGGGTCAGAGTACACTGAAGCTTTCTTT	NA	TRBV29-1	NA	TRBJ1-1
CASSFRDSNYGYTF	TGTGCCAGCAGTTTCCGGGACAGCAACTATGGCTACACCTTC	TRBD1	TRBV6-6	NA	TRBJ1-2
CASSQDPRLAGGRDEQFF	TGCGCCAGCAGCCAAGACCCCCGACTAGCGGGGGGGCGAGATGAGCAGTTCTTC	TRBD2	TRBV4-3	NA	TRBJ2-1
CASSRLGANYGYTF	TGTGCCAGCAGCCGCTTGGGGGCTAACTATGGCTACACCTTC	NA	TRBV7-3	NA	TRBJ1-2
CASSLIAGGQETQYF	TGTGCCAGCAGCTTAATAGCGGGAGGGCAAGAGACCCAGTACTTC	TRBD2	TRBV7-3	NA	TRBJ2-5
CASGLVNRGTYPAKNIQYF	TGTGCTAGTGGTTTGGTAAACAGGGGAACCTATCCAGCCAAAAACATTCAGTACTTC	TRBD1	TRBV12-5	NA	TRBJ2-4
CATGGGTLGNTIYF	TGTGCCACCGGGGGGGGCACCCTGGGAAACACCATATATTTT	NA	TRBV6-5	NA	TRBJ1-3
CATSRQGTYEQYF	TGTGCCACCAGCAGACAGGGGACCTACGAGCAGTACTTC	NA	TRBV15	NA	TRBJ2-7
CASSEAGGGETQYF	TGTGCCAGCAGTGAAGCGGGGGGCGGAGAGACCCAGTACTTC	NA	TRBV6-1	NA	TRBJ2-5
CASSLGGTVGELFF	TGTGCCAGCAGCTTAGGAGGAACCGTAGGGGAGCTGTTTTTT	NA	TRBV11-2	NA	TRBJ2-2
CASSTGTEPYTQYF	TGTGCCAGCAGTACCGGGACAGAACCTTATACGCAGTATTTT	TRBD1	TRBV28	NA	TRBJ2-3
CAWSVSDRDIDEQYF	TGTGCCTGGAGTGTATCCGACAGGGATATAGACGAGCAGTACTTC	TRBD1	TRBV30	NA	TRBJ2-7
CASSLQGTYEQYF	TGTGCCAGCAGCTTGCAGGGTACGTACGAGCAGTACTTC	NA	TRBV7-9	NA	TRBJ2-7
CASSVDNVRNEQFF	TGTGCCAGCAGCGTAGATAACGTCCGCAATGAGCAGTTCTTC	NA	TRBV9	NA	TRBJ2-1
CAWTPAPPSEQYF	TGTGCCTGGACCCCGGCCCCTCCATCCGAGCAGTACTTC	NA	TRBV30	NA	TRBJ2-7
CASSLWADRSGNTIYF	TGTGCCAGCAGTTTATGGGCAGATCGCTCTGGAAACACCATATATTTT	NA	TRBV28	NA	TRBJ1-3
CASSLLQGLDEKLFF	TGCGCCAGCAGCCTCCTACAGGGTCTAGATGAAAAACTGTTTTTT	NA	TRBV5-1	NA	TRBJ1-4
CASSYLAGGGPDTQYF	TGTGCCAGCAGTTATTTGGCGGGAGGGGGCCCAGATACGCAGTATTTT	TRBD2	TRBV27	NA	TRBJ2-3
CASSPTGQGARGEQFF	TGTGCCAGCAGCCCAACCGGACAGGGGGCTAGGGGTGAGCAGTTCTTC	TRBD1	TRBV7-3	NA	TRBJ2-1
CASSPVEGLSTDTQYF	TGCGCCAGCAGCCCCGTCGAGGGGCTTAGCACAGATACGCAGTATTTT	NA	TRBV4-1	few	TRBJ2-3
CASSFDSSSYNSPLHF	TGTGCCAGCAGCTTTGATTCGAGCTCCTATAATTCACCCCTCCACTTT	NA	TRBV13	NA	TRBJ1-6
CASSSGANVLTF	TGTGCCAGCAGCTCTGGGGCCAACGTCCTGACTTTC	NA	TRBV2	few	TRBJ2-6
CARLIRGPSYNEQFF	TGTGCCAGGTTGATCAGGGGACCTTCCTACAATGAGCAGTTCTTC	NA	TRBV28	NA	TRBJ2-1
CASIPTASYEQYF	TGTGCCAGCATTCCGACAGCGTCCTACGAGCAGTACTTC	NA	TRBV6-1	NA	TRBJ2-7
CASKGDSYEQYF	TGTGCCAGCAAGGGGGACTCCTACGAGCAGTACTTC	NA	TRBV5-4	NA	TRBJ2-7
CASSALAGGFPKNIQYF	TGTGCCAGCAGCGCCCTAGCGGGAGGGTTTCCCAAAAACATTCAGTACTTC	NA	TRBV21-1	NA	TRBJ2-4
CASSFASGANVLTF	TGTGCCAGCAGCTTTGCATCTGGGGCCAACGTCCTGACTTTC	NA	TRBV5-5	NA	TRBJ2-6
CASSALASGWKETQYF	TGTGCCAGTAGTGCTCTCGCTAGCGGTTGGAAGGAGACCCAGTACTTC	TRBD2	TRBV19	NA	TRBJ2-5
CASRRAGGPNNEQFF	TGCGCCAGCCGGAGGGCGGGAGGGCCGAACAATGAGCAGTTCTTC	TRBD2	TRBV10-2	NA	TRBJ2-1
CASSLDPARRASPLHF	TGTGCCAGCAGCTTAGATCCTGCCAGAAGGGCTTCACCCCTCCACTTT	NA	TRBV11-2	NA	TRBJ1-6
CASSLAGGRPQHF	TGTGCCAGCAGCTTAGCTGGTGGAAGGCCCCAGCATTTT	NA	TRBV11-2	NA	TRBJ1-5
CASSSLRGTVGELFF	TGCGCCAGCAGCAGCCTCAGGGGTACGGTCGGGGAGCTGTTTTTT	NA	TRBV5-1	NA	TRBJ2-2
CASCRYPGNNQPQHF	TGCGCCAGCTGCCGGTATCCAGGGAACAATCAGCCCCAGCATTTT	NA	TRBV5-1	NA	TRBJ1-5
CASSSRRGSTDTQYF	TGTGCCAGCAGCTCGCGGCGGGGTAGCACAGATACGCAGTATTTT	NA	TRBV7-8	few	TRBJ2-3
CASSLTGTGIYGYTF	TGTGCCAGCAGTTTAACCGGGACAGGGATCTATGGCTACACCTTC	TRBD1	TRBV27	NA	TRBJ1-2
CASYREDYGYTF	TGTGCCAGTTACAGGGAGGACTATGGCTACACCTTC	NA	TRBV19	NA	TRBJ1-2
CASSFSDLSYEQYF	TGTGCCAGCAGCTTCTCGGACTTGTCCTACGAGCAGTACTTC	NA	TRBV11-2	NA	TRBJ2-7
CASSPGTGVPYF	TGTGCCAGCAGCCCCGGGACCGGTGTCCCGTACTTC	NA	TRBV5-4	NA	TRBJ2-7
CASSPSTGEGETQYF	TGTGCCAGCAGCCCCTCGACAGGGGAGGGGGAGACCCAGTACTTC	NA	TRBV7-9	NA	TRBJ2-5
CASSLGAPGQGGEKLFF	TGTGCCAGCAGTTTAGGGGCCCCGGGACAGGGAGGTGAAAAACTGTTTTTT	TRBD1	TRBV27	NA	TRBJ1-4
CASSEASGANYGYTF	TGTGCCAGCAGTGAAGCTTCCGGGGCCAACTATGGCTACACCTTC	NA	TRBV6-1	NA	TRBJ1-2